The clone carrying this T cell receptor beta chain was counted at least ten times. This entry comes from a study of early T cells in non-severe SARS-CoV-2 infection. Whole-study context: Alpha and beta chains were unpaired, from unsorted whole-blood bulk RNA.

The TCR library protocol was used to attach unique molecular identifiers. These identifiers were attached to individual cDNA molecules. MiXCR, run by TCRdb on the 5' RACE reads, gives a single entry per CDR3 protein. The sample has about 100,000 distinct CDR3 sequences, over 10% seen once. V was trimmed by 4 bases and J by 0 bases, leaving 5 bases between them. Germline CDR1 KGHSH, CDR2 LQKENI. The CDR3 totals 13 residues. The sample was whole blood. This TCR derives from an adult who was a healthcare worker with PCR-confirmed SARS-CoV-2 infection or an uninfected control (not recorded which). This rearrangement joins TRBV18 to TRBJ2-3; tentative D call: TRBD2 (5 bases). CDR3 in DNA: TGTGCCAGCTCACGGACTAGCACAGATACGCAGTATTTT. Amino acid sequence: CASSRTSTDTQYF.